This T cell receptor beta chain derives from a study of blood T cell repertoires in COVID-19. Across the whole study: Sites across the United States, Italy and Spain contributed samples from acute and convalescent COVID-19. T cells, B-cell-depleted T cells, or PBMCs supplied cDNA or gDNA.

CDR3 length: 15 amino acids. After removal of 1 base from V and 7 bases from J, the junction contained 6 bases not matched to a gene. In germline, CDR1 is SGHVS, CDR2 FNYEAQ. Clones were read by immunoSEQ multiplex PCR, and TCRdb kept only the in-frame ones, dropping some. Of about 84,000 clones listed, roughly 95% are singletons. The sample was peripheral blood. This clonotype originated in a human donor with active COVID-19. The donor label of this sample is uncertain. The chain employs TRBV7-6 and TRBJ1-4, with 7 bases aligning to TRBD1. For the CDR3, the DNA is TGTGCCAGCAGCTTAGGGGACAGTTTTATTGAAAAACTGTTTTTT. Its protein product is CASSLGDSFIEKLFF.